Here is one T cell receptor (beta chain) with its context. This specimen belongs to a study of T cell changes during pregnancy in multiple sclerosis. The assay was immunoSEQ multiplex PCR, and TCRdb's table has in-frame clones only and misses some. The sample includes fewer than 70,000 clones, approximately 92% of them seen just once. The V segment lost 2 bases and the J segment 4 bases; nucleotides outside the gene matches: 5. CDR1 and CDR2 (germline): LGHNA, YNFKEQ. CDR3 length equals 16 residues. This rearrangement joins TRBV4-2 to TRBJ1-4; TRBD1 matches 9 bases. The sequenced sample was peripheral blood, obtained in the second trimester of pregnancy. This TCR derives from a female donor with multiple sclerosis, enrolled in a pregnancy study. CDR3 amino acids: CASSQNRGRGNEKLFF. The DNA of the CDR3 is TGTGCCAGCAGCCAAAACAGGGGGCGGGGTAATGAAAAACTGTTTTTT.